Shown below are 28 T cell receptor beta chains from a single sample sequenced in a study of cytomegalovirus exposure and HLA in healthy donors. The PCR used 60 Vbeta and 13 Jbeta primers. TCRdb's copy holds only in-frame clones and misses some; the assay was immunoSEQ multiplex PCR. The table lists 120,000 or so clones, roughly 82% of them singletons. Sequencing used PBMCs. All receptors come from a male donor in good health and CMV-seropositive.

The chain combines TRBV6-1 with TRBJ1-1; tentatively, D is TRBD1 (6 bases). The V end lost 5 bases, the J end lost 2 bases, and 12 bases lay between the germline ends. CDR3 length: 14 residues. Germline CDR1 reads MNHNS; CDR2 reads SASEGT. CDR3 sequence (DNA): TGTGCCAGCAGTTCCGGGACACCAAACACTGAAGCTTTCTTT. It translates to CASSSGTPNTEAFF.

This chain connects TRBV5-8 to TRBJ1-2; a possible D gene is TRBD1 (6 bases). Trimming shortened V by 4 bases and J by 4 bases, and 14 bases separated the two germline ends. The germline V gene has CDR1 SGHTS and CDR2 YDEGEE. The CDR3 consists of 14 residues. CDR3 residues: CASSAYRDGYGYTF. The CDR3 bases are TGTGCCAGCAGCGCCTACAGGGACGGCTATGGCTACACCTTC.

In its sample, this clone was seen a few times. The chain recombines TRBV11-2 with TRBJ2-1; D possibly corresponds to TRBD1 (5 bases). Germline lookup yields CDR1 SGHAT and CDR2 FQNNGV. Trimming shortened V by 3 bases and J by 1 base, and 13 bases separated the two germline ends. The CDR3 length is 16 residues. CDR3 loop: CASSLIRVGSYNEQFF. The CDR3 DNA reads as TGTGCCAGCAGCTTGATCAGGGTTGGATCCTACAATGAGCAGTTCTTC.

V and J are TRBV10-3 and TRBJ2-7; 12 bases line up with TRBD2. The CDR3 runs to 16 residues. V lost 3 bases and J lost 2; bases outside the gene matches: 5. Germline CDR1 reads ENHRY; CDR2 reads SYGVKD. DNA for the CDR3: TGTGCCATCAGTGACCCTAGCGGGAGGGGCCCCTACGAGCAGTACTTC. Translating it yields CAISDPSGRGPYEQYF.

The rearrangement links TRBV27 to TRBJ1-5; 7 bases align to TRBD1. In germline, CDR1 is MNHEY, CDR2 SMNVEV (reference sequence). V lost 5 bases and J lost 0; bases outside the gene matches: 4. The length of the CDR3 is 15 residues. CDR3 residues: CASSGTEHSNQPQHF. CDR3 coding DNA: TGTGCCAGCAGTGGGACAGAGCATAGCAATCAGCCCCAGCATTTT.

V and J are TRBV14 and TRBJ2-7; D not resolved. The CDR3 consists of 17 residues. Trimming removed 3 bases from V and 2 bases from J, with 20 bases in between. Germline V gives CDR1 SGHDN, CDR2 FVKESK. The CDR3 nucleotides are TGTGCCAGCAGCCACCGCCACCTAACGAACTCGGCCTACGAGCAGTACTTC. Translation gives CASSHRHLTNSAYEQYF.

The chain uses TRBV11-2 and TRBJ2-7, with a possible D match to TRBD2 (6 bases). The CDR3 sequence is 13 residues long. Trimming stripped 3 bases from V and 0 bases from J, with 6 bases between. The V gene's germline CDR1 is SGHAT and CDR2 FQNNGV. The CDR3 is CASSFGSSYEQYF. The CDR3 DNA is TGTGCCAGCAGCTTCGGGAGCTCCTACGAGCAGTACTTC.

CDR3 sequence: CASSITGATSTDTQYF. DNA of the CDR3: TGTGCCAGCTCAATAACAGGAGCTACTAGCACAGATACGCAGTATTTT. This chain joins TRBV18 and TRBJ2-3; maybe TRBD1 (5 bases). Germline CDR1 is KGHSH and CDR2 is LQKENI. Trimming shortened V by 5 bases and J by 0 bases, and 15 bases separated the two germline ends. The CDR3 contains 16 residues.

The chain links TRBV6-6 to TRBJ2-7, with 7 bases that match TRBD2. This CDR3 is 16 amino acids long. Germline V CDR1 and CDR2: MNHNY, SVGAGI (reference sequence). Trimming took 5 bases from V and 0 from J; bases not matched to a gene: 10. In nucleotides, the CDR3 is TGTGCCAGCAGTCCAACGACTAGCCGTAGCTCCTACGAGCAGTACTTC. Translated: CASSPTTSRSSYEQYF.

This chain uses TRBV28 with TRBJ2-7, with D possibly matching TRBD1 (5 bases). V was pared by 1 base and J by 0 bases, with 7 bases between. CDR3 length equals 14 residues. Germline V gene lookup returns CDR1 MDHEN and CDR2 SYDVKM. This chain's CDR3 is CASSLYRNSYEQYF. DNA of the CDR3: TGTGCCAGCAGTTTATACAGGAACTCCTACGAGCAGTACTTC.

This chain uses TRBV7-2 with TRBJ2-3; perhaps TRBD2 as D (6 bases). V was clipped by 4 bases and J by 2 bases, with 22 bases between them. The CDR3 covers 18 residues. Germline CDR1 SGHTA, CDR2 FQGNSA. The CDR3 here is CASSSALRGRPTTDTQYF. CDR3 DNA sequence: TGTGCCAGCAGCTCCGCTCTTCGGGGGAGGCCCACCACAGATACGCAGTATTTT.

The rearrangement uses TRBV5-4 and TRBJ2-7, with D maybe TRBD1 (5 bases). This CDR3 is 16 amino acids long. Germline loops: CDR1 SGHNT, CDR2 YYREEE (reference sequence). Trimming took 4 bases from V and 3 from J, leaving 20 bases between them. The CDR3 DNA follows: TGTGCCAGCAGCGCAGTTCGACAGACGGGCGACTACGAGCAGTACTTC. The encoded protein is CASSAVRQTGDYEQYF.

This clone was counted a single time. In nucleotides, the CDR3 is TGTGCCAGTAGTCCGGACTACTACGAGCAGTACTTC. Amino acids: CASSPDYYEQYF. The chain links TRBV19 to TRBJ2-7, with D possibly matching TRBD2 (6 bases). The CDR3 totals 12 residues. Trimming removed 5 bases at V and 3 bases at J, with 8 bases between. Germline V gene sequence: CDR1 LNHDA, CDR2 SQIVND (reference sequence).

As DNA, the CDR3 is TGTGCCAGCAGCTTGGCGAGGACAGTCGAAGCTTTCTTT. Translating it yields CASSLARTVEAFF. The chain links TRBV5-4 to TRBJ1-1, with D tentatively TRBD1 (6 bases). Trimming took off 0 bases at V and 8 bases at J, with 11 bases between the two ends. CDR3 length: 13 amino acids. Germline CDR1 reads SGHNT; CDR2 reads YYREEE (reference sequence).

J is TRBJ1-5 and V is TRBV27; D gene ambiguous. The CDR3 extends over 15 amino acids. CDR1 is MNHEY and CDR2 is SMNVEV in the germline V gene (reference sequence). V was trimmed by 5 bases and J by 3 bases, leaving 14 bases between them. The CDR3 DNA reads TGTGCCAGCAGTCCCCGCGGCTTCCACAATCAGCCCCAGCATTTT. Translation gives CASSPRGFHNQPQHF.

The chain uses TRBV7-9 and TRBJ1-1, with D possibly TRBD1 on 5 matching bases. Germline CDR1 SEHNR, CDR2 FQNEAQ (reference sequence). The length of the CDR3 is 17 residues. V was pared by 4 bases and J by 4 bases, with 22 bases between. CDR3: CASSSSPLGTGGTEAFF. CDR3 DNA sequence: TGTGCCAGCAGCTCCTCACCTCTCGGGACGGGGGGCACTGAAGCTTTCTTT.

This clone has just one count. DNA for the CDR3: TGTGCCAGCAGTTATGCCGCGGGAGGGGTGTACGAGCAGTACTTC. This sequence encodes CASSYAAGGVYEQYF. This chain links TRBV6-5 with TRBJ2-7; 9 nucleotides align to TRBD2. The CDR3 covers 15 residues. Germline lookup yields CDR1 MNHEY and CDR2 SVGAGI. The trim removed 3 bases at V and 4 bases at J, leaving 7 bases unmatched.

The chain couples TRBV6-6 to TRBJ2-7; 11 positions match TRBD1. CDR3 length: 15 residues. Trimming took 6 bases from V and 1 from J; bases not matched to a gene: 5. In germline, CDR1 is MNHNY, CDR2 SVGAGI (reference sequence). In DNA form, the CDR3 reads TGTGCCAGCAGCAGGACAGGGGGCTTTTCCTACGAGCAGTACTTC. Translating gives CASSRTGGFSYEQYF.

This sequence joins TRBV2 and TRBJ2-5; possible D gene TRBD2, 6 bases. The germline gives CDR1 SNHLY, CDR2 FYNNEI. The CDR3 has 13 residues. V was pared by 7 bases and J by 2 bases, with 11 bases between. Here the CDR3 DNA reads TGTGCCAGCACCGGGGCGGGACAAGAGACCCAGTACTTC. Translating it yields CASTGAGQETQYF.

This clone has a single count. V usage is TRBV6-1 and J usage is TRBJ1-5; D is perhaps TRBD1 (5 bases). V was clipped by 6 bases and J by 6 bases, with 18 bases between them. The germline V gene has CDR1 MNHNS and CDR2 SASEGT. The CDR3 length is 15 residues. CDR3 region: CASRYAGEAAQPQHF. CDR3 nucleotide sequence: TGTGCCAGCAGATACGCGGGGGAAGCTGCTCAGCCCCAGCATTTT.

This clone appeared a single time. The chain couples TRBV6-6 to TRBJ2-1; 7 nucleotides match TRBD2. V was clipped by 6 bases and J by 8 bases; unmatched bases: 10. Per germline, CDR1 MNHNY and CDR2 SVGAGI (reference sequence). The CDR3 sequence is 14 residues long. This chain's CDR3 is CASSYVGLLHEQFF. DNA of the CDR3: TGTGCCAGCAGCTACGTGGGACTACTCCATGAGCAGTTCTTC.

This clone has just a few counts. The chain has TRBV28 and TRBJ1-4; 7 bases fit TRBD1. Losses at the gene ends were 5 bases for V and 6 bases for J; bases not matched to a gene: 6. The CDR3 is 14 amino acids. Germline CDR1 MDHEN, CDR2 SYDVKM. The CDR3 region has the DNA TGTGCCAGCAGTACACAGGGGTCTCATGAAAAACTGTTTTTT. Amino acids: CASSTQGSHEKLFF.

The chain's CDR3 is CASMKQGAYGYTF. For the CDR3, the DNA is TGTGCCAGTATGAAGCAGGGGGCCTATGGCTACACCTTC. The J gene is TRBJ1-2, the V gene TRBV19, with 8 bases matching TRBD1. Germline CDR1 reads LNHDA; CDR2 reads SQIVND (reference sequence). This CDR3 comprises 13 residues. V shed 7 bases, J shed 4 bases, and the junction held 5 bases outside the gene matches.

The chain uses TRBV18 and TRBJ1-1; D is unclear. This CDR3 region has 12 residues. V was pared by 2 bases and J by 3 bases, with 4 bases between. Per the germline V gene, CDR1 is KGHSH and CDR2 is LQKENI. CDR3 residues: CASSPSDTEAFF. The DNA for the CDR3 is TGTGCCAGCTCACCATCGGACACTGAAGCTTTCTTT.

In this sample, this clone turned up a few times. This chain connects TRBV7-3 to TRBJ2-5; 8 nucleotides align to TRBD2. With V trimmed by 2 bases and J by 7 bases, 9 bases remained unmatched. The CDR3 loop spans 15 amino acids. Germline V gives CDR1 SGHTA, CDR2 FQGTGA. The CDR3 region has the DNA TGTGCCAGCAGCTTAGCGGGAGGTTACACGGGGACCCAGTACTTC. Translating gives CASSLAGGYTGTQYF.

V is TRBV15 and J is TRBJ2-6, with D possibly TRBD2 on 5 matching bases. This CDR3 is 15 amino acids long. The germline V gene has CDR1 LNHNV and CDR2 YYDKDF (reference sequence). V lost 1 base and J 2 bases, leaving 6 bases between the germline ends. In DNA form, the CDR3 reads TGTGCCACCAGCAGAGGACTAACTGGGGCCAACGTCCTGACTTTC. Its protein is CATSRGLTGANVLTF.

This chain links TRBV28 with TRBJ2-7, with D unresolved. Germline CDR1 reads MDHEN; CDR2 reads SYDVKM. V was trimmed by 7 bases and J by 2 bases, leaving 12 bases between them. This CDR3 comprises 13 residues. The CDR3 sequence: CASTPSEAYEQYF. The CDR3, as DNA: TGTGCCAGCACCCCCAGCGAGGCCTACGAGCAGTACTTC.

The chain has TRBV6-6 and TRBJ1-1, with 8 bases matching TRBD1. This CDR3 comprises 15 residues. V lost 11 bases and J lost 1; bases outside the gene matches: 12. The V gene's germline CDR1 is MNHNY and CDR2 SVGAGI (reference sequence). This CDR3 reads CAGLRDRTGNTEAFF. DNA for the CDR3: TGTGCCGGACTCCGGGACAGGACGGGGAACACTGAAGCTTTCTTT.